A single sample gave rise to the 26 T cell receptor beta chains below, sequenced in a study of OX40 agonist ivuxolimab in advanced cancers. The assay was immunoSEQ multiplex PCR, and TCRdb's table has in-frame clones only and misses some. The table has about 68,000 clones, about 83% seen once. The source material was CD4+ or CD8+ T cells sorted from blood, sampled in a trial of the OX40 agonist ivuxolimab. The origin of the receptors is an adult with an advanced solid tumor such as melanoma, head and neck, liver or kidney cancer.

This clone was detected a few times. J is TRBJ1-2 and V is TRBV30, with 8 bases lining up with TRBD1. V shed 3 bases, J shed 3 bases, and the junction held 9 bases outside the gene matches. Germline V gives CDR1 GTSNPN, CDR2 SVGIG (reference sequence). This CDR3 spans 15 amino acids. This CDR3 is CAWRKRTGSYYGYTF. For the CDR3, the DNA is TGTGCCTGGAGAAAAAGGACAGGGTCCTACTATGGCTACACCTTC.

The chain has TRBV7-2 and TRBJ2-7; TRBD2 might be the D (6 bases). CDR1 and CDR2 (germline): SGHTA, FQGNSA. The CDR3 length is 14 residues. Trimming took off 5 bases at V and 6 bases at J, with 17 bases between the two ends. The DNA for the CDR3 is TGTGCCAGCAGCCTCCCCCTCCTCGGGGGCGAGCAGTACTTC. It codes for CASSLPLLGGEQYF.

The genes are TRBV19 and TRBJ2-7, with TRBD2 as a possible D gene (6 bases). V was shortened by 5 bases and J by 2 bases, with 7 bases between the two germline ends. The CDR3 covers 12 residues. The germline V gene has CDR1 LNHDA and CDR2 SQIVND (reference sequence). This CDR3 reads CASSGGTYEQYF. DNA of the CDR3: TGTGCCAGTAGTGGAGGGACCTACGAGCAGTACTTC.

The chain uses TRBV5-1 and TRBJ1-6; 8 bases fit TRBD1. V lost 4 bases, J lost 6 bases, and 9 bases stayed unmatched. Germline CDR1 reads SGHRS; CDR2 reads YFSETQ. The CDR3 length is 16 residues. CDR3 sequence: CASSLGQGEGNSPLHF. In DNA, the CDR3 is TGCGCCAGCAGCCTCGGACAGGGCGAGGGTAATTCACCCCTCCACTTT.

This clone was recorded once. The chain couples TRBV6-1 to TRBJ2-1; the D is unclear. This CDR3 comprises 15 residues. The V gene's germline CDR1 is MNHNS and CDR2 SASEGT. Trimming removed 1 base at V and 0 bases at J, with 7 bases between. CDR3 residues: CASSEGARSYNEQFF. CDR3 coding DNA: TGTGCCAGCAGTGAAGGGGCCCGCTCCTACAATGAGCAGTTCTTC.

The chain carries TRBV6-6 and TRBJ1-4; 8 bases match TRBD1. The CDR3 loop spans 15 amino acids. J lost 5 bases, V lost 5 bases, and 7 bases had no gene match. Germline-derived CDR1 and CDR2 are MNHNY and SVGAGI (reference sequence). CDR3: CASSPYRGGNEKLFF. CDR3 DNA: TGTGCCAGCAGTCCATACAGGGGGGGCAATGAAAAACTGTTTTTT.

This clone has just one count. The CDR3 DNA follows: TGTGCCAGCAGTCCCCCGGCTGGTCAAGAGACCCAGTACTTC. It specifies CASSPPAGQETQYF. The chain is built from TRBV6-6 and TRBJ2-5; D remains unclear. From germline, CDR1 is MNHNY and CDR2 SVGAGI (reference sequence). This CDR3 has 14 residues. Trimming took 5 bases from V and 2 from J, leaving 12 bases between them.

The rearrangement uses TRBV5-1 and TRBJ2-2; D uncertain. Germline V CDR1 and CDR2: SGHRS, YFSETQ. The V and J ends lost 0 bases and 6 bases respectively, with 12 bases between them. The CDR3 runs 15 residues. CDR3 nucleotides: TGCGCCAGCAGCTTGGCCGTAGGGCCCCCCGGGGAGCTGTTTTTT. Its translation: CASSLAVGPPGELFF.

The table lists this clone with a few counts. Other DNA sequences in this sample translate to the same CDR3. This chain joins TRBV4-2 and TRBJ2-1; 11 nucleotides match TRBD2. Germline V gene data show CDR1 as LGHNA and CDR2 as YNFKEQ. The CDR3 sequence is 16 residues long. V trimming: 0 bases; J trimming: 4 bases; junction bases outside the gene matches: 2. For the CDR3, the DNA is TGTGCCAGCAGCCAAGAGAGGACTAGCGGGTACAATGAGCAGTTCTTC. Residues: CASSQERTSGYNEQFF.

V usage is TRBV2 and J usage is TRBJ1-4; possible D gene TRBD1, 5 bases. The germline V and J ends were trimmed by 11 bases and 3 bases, with 16 bases remaining between them. The CDR3 sequence is 14 residues long. Germline CDR1 SNHLY, CDR2 FYNNEI. The CDR3 coding sequence is TGTGCCTCTAGGGGCGGCCGTTCTAATGAAAAACTGTTTTTT. It encodes CASRGGRSNEKLFF.

The chain combines TRBV28 with TRBJ1-6; D gene unclear. Between the trimmed V and J ends, which lost 6 bases and 7 bases, there was a span of 13 bases. The germline V gene encodes CDR1 MDHEN and CDR2 SYDVKM. This CDR3 region has 14 residues. The CDR3 sequence is CASRGPPPNSPLHF. The CDR3 DNA reads as TGTGCCAGCAGAGGGCCCCCCCCCAATTCACCCCTCCACTTT.

The V gene is TRBV5-1, the J gene TRBJ2-1, with TRBD2 matching over 8 bases. Germline CDR1 is SGHRS and CDR2 is YFSETQ. V trimming: 4 bases; J trimming: 5 bases; junction bases outside the gene matches: 5. The length of the CDR3 is 14 residues. CDR3 nucleotide sequence: TGCGCCAGCAGCCCGCGGGGGGAGGACAATGAGCAGTTCTTC. This codes for CASSPRGEDNEQFF.

The chain links TRBV9 to TRBJ2-1, with a possible D match to TRBD1 (6 bases). V dropped 4 bases and J dropped 1 base, with 12 bases sitting between them. Germline V gene data show CDR1 as SGDLS and CDR2 as YYNGEE. This CDR3 is built from 15 residues. CDR3 in amino acids: CASSPRDRSYNEQFF. The CDR3 DNA is TGTGCCAGCAGCCCCCGAGACAGGTCCTACAATGAGCAGTTCTTC.

The gene calls are TRBV30 and TRBJ1-4; D unclear. With 2 bases removed from V and 5 bases from J, the gap between germline ends came to 12 bases. Germline lookup yields CDR1 GTSNPN and CDR2 SVGIG (reference sequence). The CDR3 is made up of 14 amino acids. CDR3 coding DNA: TGTGCCTGGAGTTGGGGAGGGCCAAATGAAAAACTGTTTTTT. Translating it yields CAWSWGGPNEKLFF.

The rearrangement uses TRBV18 and TRBJ2-5; D call uncertain. Trimming took 4 bases from V and 3 from J, leaving 3 bases between them. This CDR3 is 11 amino acids long. The germline V gene encodes CDR1 KGHSH and CDR2 LQKENI. The CDR3 region is CASSLEETQYF. The CDR3, as DNA: TGTGCCAGCTCACTTGAAGAGACCCAGTACTTC.

This clone was detected a few times. This chain uses TRBV29-1 with TRBJ2-7; D might be TRBD2 (5 bases). This CDR3 region has 16 residues. Germline V gene lookup returns CDR1 SQVTM and CDR2 ANQGSEA. The V end lost 1 base, the J end lost 2 bases, and 18 bases lay between the germline ends. The CDR3 reads CSVEGARAGGPYEQYF. The DNA of the CDR3 is TGCAGCGTTGAAGGGGCGCGGGCCGGTGGCCCCTACGAGCAGTACTTC.

This clone appeared a single time. V is TRBV7-2 and J is TRBJ2-5, with D hard to call. The V and J ends lost 4 bases and 5 bases respectively, with 11 bases between them. In germline, CDR1 is SGHTA, CDR2 FQGNSA. This CDR3 has 13 residues. The CDR3, as DNA: TGTGCCAGCAGCTCACATCCCCGGGAGACCCAGTACTTC. This codes for CASSSHPRETQYF.

The J gene is TRBJ2-1, the V gene TRBV18; tentatively, D is TRBD2 (5 bases). This CDR3 region has 13 residues. Germline lookup yields CDR1 KGHSH and CDR2 LQKENI. V was clipped by 6 bases and J by 10 bases, with 16 bases between them. The CDR3 region has the DNA TGTGCCAGCTCGGGGTCCGGGGTTTACGAGCAGTTCTTC. Its protein product is CASSGSGVYEQFF.

J is TRBJ1-5 and V is TRBV28; D ambiguous. The germline V gene encodes CDR1 MDHEN and CDR2 SYDVKM. V gave up 5 bases and J gave up 0 bases, with 8 bases separating them. This CDR3 spans 14 amino acids. CDR3 sequence reads: CASSRLYSNQPQHF. The CDR3 coding sequence is TGTGCCAGCAGTCGATTATATAGCAATCAGCCCCAGCATTTT.

The chain combines TRBV5-1 with TRBJ2-7, with 10 bases matching TRBD1. The germline V gene encodes CDR1 SGHRS and CDR2 YFSETQ. With 3 bases clipped from V and 1 base from J, the junction kept 7 bases outside the gene matches. The CDR3 loop spans 16 amino acids. The CDR3 loop is CASSSGGQGISYEQYF. CDR3 DNA: TGCGCCAGCAGCTCGGGGGGACAGGGGATTTCCTACGAGCAGTACTTC.

The rearrangement uses TRBV29-1 and TRBJ2-7; D call uncertain. This CDR3 has 11 residues. With 4 bases removed from V and 3 bases from J, the gap between germline ends came to 7 bases. Germline loops: CDR1 SQVTM, CDR2 ANQGSEA. The CDR3 nucleotides read TGCAGCGTTGTCTCAGGCTACGAGCAGTACTTC. It codes for CSVVSGYEQYF.

The J gene is TRBJ1-1, the V gene TRBV28; tentative D call: TRBD1 (6 bases). Germline CDR1 MDHEN, CDR2 SYDVKM. The CDR3 is 14 residues long. V was pared by 6 bases and J by 6 bases, with 17 bases between. Written as DNA, the CDR3 is TGTGCCAGCAGGGCGGACGGGGGGCCGGCTGAAGCTTTCTTT. Residues: CASRADGGPAEAFF. The full variable domain, in which reference TRBV28 and TRBJ1-1 provide the parts outside the CDR3, is DVKVTQSSRYLVKRTGEKVFLECVQDMDHENMFWYRQDPGLGLRLIYFSYDVKMKEKGDIPEGYSVSREKKERFSLILESASTNQTSMYLCASRADGGPAEAFFGQGTRLTVV.

The chain is built from TRBV6-5 and TRBJ2-7; 11 bases map to TRBD1. J gave up 4 bases and V 6 bases, and 5 bases lay outside the gene matches. The germline CDR1 and CDR2 sequences are MNHEY and SVGAGI. The CDR3 consists of 14 residues. This CDR3 reads CASRPGQGVYEQYF. The CDR3 DNA sequence: TGTGCCAGCAGGCCGGGACAGGGGGTATACGAGCAGTACTTC.

The rearrangement uses TRBV19 and TRBJ2-1; D ambiguous. Germline-derived CDR1 and CDR2 are LNHDA and SQIVND (reference sequence). CDR3 length: 14 residues. Deletions cut 5 bases from V and 0 bases from J, with 8 bases between. CDR3 region: CASSLWNSYNEQFF. As DNA, the CDR3 is TGTGCCAGTAGTTTATGGAACTCCTACAATGAGCAGTTCTTC. Combining the CDR3 with reference TRBV19 and TRBJ2-1 gives the whole variable domain DGGITQSPKYLFRKEGQNVTLSCEQNLNHDAMYWYRQDPGQGLRLIYYSQIVNDFQKGDIAEGYSVSREKKESFPLTVTSAQKNPTAFYLCASSLWNSYNEQFFGPGTRLTVL.

V gene TRBV19 combines with J gene TRBJ1-1; possible D gene TRBD1, 5 bases. Germline values: CDR1 LNHDA, CDR2 SQIVND (reference sequence). Trimming removed 4 bases from V and 1 base from J, with 13 bases in between. The length of the CDR3 is 15 residues. Here the CDR3 reads CASSSPGRPNTEAFF. For the CDR3, the DNA is TGTGCCAGTAGTAGCCCGGGACGTCCGAACACTGAAGCTTTCTTT.

The chain links TRBV29-1 to TRBJ2-7, with a tentative D call TRBD1 (7 bases). V was shortened by 2 bases and J by 1 base, with 12 bases between the two germline ends. Germline V gives CDR1 SQVTM, CDR2 ANQGSEA. CDR3 length: 14 residues. For the CDR3, the DNA is TGCAGCGTTGAAAGCTCAGGGGGGTCCTACGAGCAGTACTTC. Its translation: CSVESSGGSYEQYF.